This entry is about one T cell receptor beta chain. Original analysis: How many nucleated cells were present was estimated from reference gene primer amplification. TCRdb keeps only in-frame clones here, not all; method: immunoSEQ multiplex PCR. V and J calls and clone size are copied from that table; D and trimming were computed from the DNA. This sample has tens of thousands of clones, with 65% to 80% found just once. The data originate from a study of blood T cell repertoires in COVID-19. Looking at the study overall: The United States, Italy and Spain supplied acute and convalescent COVID-19 samples. PBMCs, B-cell-depleted T cells, or T cells provided the cDNA or gDNA that made up the material.

Germline CDR1 and CDR2: MNHNY and SVGAGI (reference sequence). V shed 2 bases and J 7 bases; nucleotides not matched to a gene: 7. The CDR3 covers 15 residues. The chain links TRBV6-6 to TRBJ2-1, with 8 bases matching TRBD1. The sequenced sample was peripheral blood. This TCR was sampled from a man aged 60 to 75 with active or convalescent COVID-19. The CDR3 DNA sequence: TGTGCCAGCAGTTACACTGGGACAGGCGATAATGAGCAGTTCTTC. It encodes CASSYTGTGDNEQFF.